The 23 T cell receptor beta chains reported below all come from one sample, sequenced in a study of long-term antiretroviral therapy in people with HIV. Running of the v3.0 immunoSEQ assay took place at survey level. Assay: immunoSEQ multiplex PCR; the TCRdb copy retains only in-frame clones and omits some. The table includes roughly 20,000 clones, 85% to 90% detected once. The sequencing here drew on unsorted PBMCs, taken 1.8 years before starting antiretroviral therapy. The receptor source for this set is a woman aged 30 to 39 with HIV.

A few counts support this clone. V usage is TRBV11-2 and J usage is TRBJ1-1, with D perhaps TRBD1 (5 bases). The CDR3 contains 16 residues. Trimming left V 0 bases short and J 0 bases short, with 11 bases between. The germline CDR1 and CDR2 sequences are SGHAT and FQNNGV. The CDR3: CASSLEAGIMNTEAFF. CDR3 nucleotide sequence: TGTGCCAGCAGCTTAGAAGCAGGGATTATGAACACTGAAGCTTTCTTT.

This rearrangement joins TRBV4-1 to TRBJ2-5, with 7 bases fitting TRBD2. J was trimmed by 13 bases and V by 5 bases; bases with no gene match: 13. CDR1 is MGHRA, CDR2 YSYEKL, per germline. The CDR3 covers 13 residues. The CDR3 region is CASSLTGRDYPYF. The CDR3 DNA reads TGCGCCAGCAGCTTAACGGGGCGGGACTACCCGTACTTC.

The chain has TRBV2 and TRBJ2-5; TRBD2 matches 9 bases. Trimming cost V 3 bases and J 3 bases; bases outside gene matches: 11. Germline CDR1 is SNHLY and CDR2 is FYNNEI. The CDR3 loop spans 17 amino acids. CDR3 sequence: CASSEWRGGRTKETQYF. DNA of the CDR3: TGTGCCAGCAGTGAGTGGCGGGGGGGCCGGACGAAAGAGACCCAGTACTTC. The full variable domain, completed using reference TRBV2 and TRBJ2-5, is EPEVTQTPSHQVTQMGQEVILRCVPISNHLYFYWYRQILGQKVEFLVSFYNNEISEKSEIFDDQFSVERPDGSNFTLKIRSTKLEDSAMYFCASSEWRGGRTKETQYFGPGTRLLVL.

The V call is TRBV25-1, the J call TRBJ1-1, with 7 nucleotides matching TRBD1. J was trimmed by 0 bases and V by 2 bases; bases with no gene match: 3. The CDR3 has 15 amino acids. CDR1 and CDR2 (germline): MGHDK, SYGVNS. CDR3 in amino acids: CASSEPTGLNTEAFF. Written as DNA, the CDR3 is TGTGCCAGCAGTGAACCGACAGGGTTGAACACTGAAGCTTTCTTT.

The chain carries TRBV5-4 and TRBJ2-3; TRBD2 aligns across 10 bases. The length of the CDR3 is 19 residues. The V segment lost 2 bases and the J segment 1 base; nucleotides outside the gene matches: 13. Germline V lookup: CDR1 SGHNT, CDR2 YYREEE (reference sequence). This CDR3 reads CASSLWGRAGGRGTDTQYF. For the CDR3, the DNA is TGTGCCAGCAGCTTATGGGGTAGAGCGGGGGGGCGGGGCACAGATACGCAGTATTTT.

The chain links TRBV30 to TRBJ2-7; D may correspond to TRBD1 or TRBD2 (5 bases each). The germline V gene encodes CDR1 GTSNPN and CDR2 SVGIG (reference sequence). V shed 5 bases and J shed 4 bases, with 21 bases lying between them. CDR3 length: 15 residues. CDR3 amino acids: CAWVRGSGKGYEQYF. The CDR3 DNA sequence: TGTGCCTGGGTTAGAGGGTCCGGGAAGGGGTACGAGCAGTACTTC.

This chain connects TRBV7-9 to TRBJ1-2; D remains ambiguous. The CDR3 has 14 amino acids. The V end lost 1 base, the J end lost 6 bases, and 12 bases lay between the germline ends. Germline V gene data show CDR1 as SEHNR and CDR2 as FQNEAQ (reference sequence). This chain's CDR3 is CASSLVGAVHGYTF. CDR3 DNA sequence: TGTGCCAGCAGCTTAGTAGGCGCAGTTCATGGCTACACCTTC.

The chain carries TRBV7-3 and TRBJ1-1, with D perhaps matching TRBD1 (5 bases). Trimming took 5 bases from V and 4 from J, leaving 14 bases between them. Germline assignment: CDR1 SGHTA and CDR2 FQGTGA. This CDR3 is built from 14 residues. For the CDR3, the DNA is TGTGCCAGCAGCATAGGGAGGGGAGGCACTGAAGCTTTCTTT. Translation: CASSIGRGGTEAFF.

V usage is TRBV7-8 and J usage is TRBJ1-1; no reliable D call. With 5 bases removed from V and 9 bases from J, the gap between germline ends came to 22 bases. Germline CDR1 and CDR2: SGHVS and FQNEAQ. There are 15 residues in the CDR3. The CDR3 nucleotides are TGTGCCAGCAGCCGTCCGGCAGAACGACAACACAAAGCTTTCTTT. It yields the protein CASSRPAERQHKAFF.

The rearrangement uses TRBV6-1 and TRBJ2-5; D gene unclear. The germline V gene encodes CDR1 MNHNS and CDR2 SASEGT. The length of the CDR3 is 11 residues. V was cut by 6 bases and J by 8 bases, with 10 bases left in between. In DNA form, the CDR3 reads TGTGCCAGCAGGTCCGTCGGCACCCAGTACTTC. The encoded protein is CASRSVGTQYF.

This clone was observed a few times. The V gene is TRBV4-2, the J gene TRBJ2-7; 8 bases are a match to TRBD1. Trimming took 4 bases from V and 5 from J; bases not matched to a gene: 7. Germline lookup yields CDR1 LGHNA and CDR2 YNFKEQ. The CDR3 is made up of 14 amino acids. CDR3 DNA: TGTGCCAGCAGCCGCAGGACAGGGAAGAACGAGCAGTACTTC. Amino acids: CASSRRTGKNEQYF.

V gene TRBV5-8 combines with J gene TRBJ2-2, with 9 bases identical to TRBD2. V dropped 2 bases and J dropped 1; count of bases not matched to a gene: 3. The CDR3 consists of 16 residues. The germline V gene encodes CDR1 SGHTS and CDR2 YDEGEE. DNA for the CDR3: TGTGCCAGCAGCTTAACGACTAGCGGGAACACCGGGGAGCTGTTTTTT. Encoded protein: CASSLTTSGNTGELFF.

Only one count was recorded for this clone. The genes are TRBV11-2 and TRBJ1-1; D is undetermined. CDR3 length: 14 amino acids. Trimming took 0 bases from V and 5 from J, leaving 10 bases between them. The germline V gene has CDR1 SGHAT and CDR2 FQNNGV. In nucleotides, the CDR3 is TGTGCCAGCAGCTTAGAGCGTATGGGGACTGAAGCTTTCTTT. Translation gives CASSLERMGTEAFF.

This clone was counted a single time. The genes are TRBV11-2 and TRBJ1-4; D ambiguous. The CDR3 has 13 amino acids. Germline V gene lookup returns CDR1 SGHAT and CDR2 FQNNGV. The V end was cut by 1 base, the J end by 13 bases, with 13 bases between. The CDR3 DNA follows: TGTGCCAGCAGCTTAGTCCGCACCGGCGGACTGTTTTTT. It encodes CASSLVRTGGLFF.

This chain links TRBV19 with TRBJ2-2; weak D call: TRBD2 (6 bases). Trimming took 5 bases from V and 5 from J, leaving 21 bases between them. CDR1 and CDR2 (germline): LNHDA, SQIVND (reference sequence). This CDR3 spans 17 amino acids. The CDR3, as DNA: TGTGCCAGTAGTGGGTCGCGGGGATCGGTAGGGACCGGGGAGCTGTTTTTT. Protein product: CASSGSRGSVGTGELFF.

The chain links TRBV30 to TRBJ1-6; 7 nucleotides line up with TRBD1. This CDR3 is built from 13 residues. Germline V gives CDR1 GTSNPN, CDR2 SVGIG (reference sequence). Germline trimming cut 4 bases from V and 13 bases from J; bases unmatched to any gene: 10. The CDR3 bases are TGTGCCTGGAAACGGACAGGTGAAACGCCCCTCCACTTT. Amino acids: CAWKRTGETPLHF.

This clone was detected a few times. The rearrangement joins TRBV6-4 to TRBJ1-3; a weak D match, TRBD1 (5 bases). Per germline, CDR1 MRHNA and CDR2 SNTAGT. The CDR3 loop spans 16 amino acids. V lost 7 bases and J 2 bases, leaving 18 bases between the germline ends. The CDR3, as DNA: TGTGCCAGCAACAACGACAGAAAATCACCTGGAAACACCATATATTTT. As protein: CASNNDRKSPGNTIYF.

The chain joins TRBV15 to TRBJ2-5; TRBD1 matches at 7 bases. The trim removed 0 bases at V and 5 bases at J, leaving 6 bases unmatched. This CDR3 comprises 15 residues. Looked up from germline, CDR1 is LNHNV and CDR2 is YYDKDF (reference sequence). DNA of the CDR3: TGTGCCACCAGCAGAGACAGGGGGTCCGGGGAGACCCAGTACTTC. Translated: CATSRDRGSGETQYF. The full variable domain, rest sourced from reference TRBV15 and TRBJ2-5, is DAMVIQNPRYQVTQFGKPVTLSCSQTLNHNVMYWYQQKSSQAPKLLFHYYDKDFNNEADTPDNFQSRRPNTSFCFLDIRSPGLGDTAMYLCATSRDRGSGETQYFGPGTRLLVL.

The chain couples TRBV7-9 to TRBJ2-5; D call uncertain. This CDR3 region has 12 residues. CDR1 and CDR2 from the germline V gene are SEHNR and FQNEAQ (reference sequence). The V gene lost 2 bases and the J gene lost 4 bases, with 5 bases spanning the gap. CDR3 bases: TGTGCCAGCAGCTTAAGTGGAGAGACCCAGTACTTC. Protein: CASSLSGETQYF.

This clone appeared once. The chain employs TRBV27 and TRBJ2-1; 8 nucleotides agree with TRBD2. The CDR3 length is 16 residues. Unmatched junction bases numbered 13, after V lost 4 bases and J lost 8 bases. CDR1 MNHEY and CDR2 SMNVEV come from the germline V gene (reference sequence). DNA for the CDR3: TGTGCCAGCAGTTCTACTCAGCGGGGGTGGTTCGATGAGCAGTTCTTC. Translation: CASSSTQRGWFDEQFF.

This CDR3 is CASSVLENTEAFF. In nucleotides, the CDR3 is TGTGCCAGCAGTGTTCTAGAGAACACTGAAGCTTTCTTT. The rearrangement joins TRBV6-1 to TRBJ1-1, with D unresolved. With 4 bases removed from V and 1 base from J, the gap between germline ends came to 7 bases. This CDR3 spans 13 amino acids. Germline V gene lookup returns CDR1 MNHNS and CDR2 SASEGT.

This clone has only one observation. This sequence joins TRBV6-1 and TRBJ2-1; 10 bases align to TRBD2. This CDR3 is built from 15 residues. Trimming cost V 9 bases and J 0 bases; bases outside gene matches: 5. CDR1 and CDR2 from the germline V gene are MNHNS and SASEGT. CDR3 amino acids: CASNLAGDSYNEQFF. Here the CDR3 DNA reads TGTGCCAGTAACCTAGCGGGGGACTCCTACAATGAGCAGTTCTTC.

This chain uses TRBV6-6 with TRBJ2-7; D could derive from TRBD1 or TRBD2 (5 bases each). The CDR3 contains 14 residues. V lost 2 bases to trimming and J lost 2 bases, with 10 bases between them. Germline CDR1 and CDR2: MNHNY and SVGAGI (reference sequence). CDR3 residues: CASSYAQGAYEQYV. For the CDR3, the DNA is TGTGCCAGCAGTTACGCGCAGGGAGCCTACGAGCAGTACGTC.